The 14 T cell receptor beta chains below were found in one sample sequenced in a study of OX40 agonist ivuxolimab in advanced cancers. Repertoires were generated with immunoSEQ multiplex PCR, while TCRdb's copy carries only in-frame clones and drops some. The sample yields tens of thousands of clones, roughly 90% seen once. The sequences come from CD4+ or CD8+ T cells sorted from blood, collected in a trial of the OX40 agonist ivuxolimab. These receptors were taken from an adult with an advanced solid tumor such as melanoma, head and neck, liver or kidney cancer.

This chain uses TRBV19 with TRBJ2-1; D possibly matches TRBD1 or TRBD2 (5 bases each). V lost 4 bases to trimming and J lost 3 bases, with 13 bases between them. The CDR3 runs to 15 residues. From germline, CDR1 is LNHDA and CDR2 SQIVND (reference sequence). CDR3 DNA: TGTGCCAGTAGTACCGCCGGGACCATCTACAATGAGCAGTTCTTC. Protein product: CASSTAGTIYNEQFF.

The V and J genes are TRBV5-1 and TRBJ2-7; 8 bases match TRBD1. Germline lookup yields CDR1 SGHRS and CDR2 YFSETQ. The CDR3 runs to 15 residues. J gave up 5 bases and V 4 bases, and 11 bases lay outside the gene matches. The CDR3, as DNA: TGCGCCAGCAGCCTGGGGCCTACAGGGGGACACGAGCAGTACTTC. The encoded protein is CASSLGPTGGHEQYF.

The V gene is TRBV7-2, the J gene TRBJ2-7, with 13 bases fitting TRBD2. CDR3 length: 16 residues. The germline gives CDR1 SGHTA, CDR2 FQGNSA. The V segment lost 5 bases and the J segment 7 bases; nucleotides outside the gene matches: 11. The CDR3 is CASSRDLTSGRGEQYF. The CDR3 DNA reads as TGTGCCAGCAGCCGCGACCTAACTAGCGGGAGGGGTGAGCAGTACTTC.

The rearrangement joins TRBV7-3 to TRBJ2-2; 8 nucleotides agree with TRBD1. The CDR3 has 14 amino acids. The V segment lost 4 bases and the J segment 7 bases; nucleotides outside the gene matches: 5. Germline CDR1 SGHTA, CDR2 FQGTGA. In DNA form, the CDR3 reads TGTGCCAGCAGCTCTCAGGGGGCCGTCGGGGAGCTGTTTTTT. This translates into CASSSQGAVGELFF.

This sequence joins TRBV27 and TRBJ1-4, with 8 bases lining up with TRBD1. Germline V gene lookup returns CDR1 MNHEY and CDR2 SMNVEV (reference sequence). CDR3 length: 14 amino acids. V shed 6 bases, J shed 6 bases, and the junction held 6 bases outside the gene matches. CDR3 protein: CASRYRGRHEKLFF. The CDR3 coding sequence is TGTGCCAGCAGGTACAGGGGGAGGCATGAAAAACTGTTTTTT.

The rearrangement uses TRBV7-2 and TRBJ2-2; D may be TRBD2 (5 bases). Germline CDR1 and CDR2: SGHTA and FQGNSA. Trimming removed 2 bases at V and 4 bases at J, with 11 bases between. The CDR3 is 15 amino acids. For the CDR3, the DNA is TGTGCCAGCAGCTTAAGCGGCCACCCCACCGGGGAGCTGTTTTTT. Translated, it gives CASSLSGHPTGELFF.

The chain recombines TRBV6-5 with TRBJ1-5, with a tentative D call TRBD1 (5 bases). CDR3 length equals 14 residues. V dropped 2 bases and J dropped 4 bases, with 9 bases sitting between them. The germline V gene has CDR1 MNHEY and CDR2 SVGAGI. The CDR3 coding sequence is TGTGCCAGCAGTTACCGGGGGGGGAATCAGCCCCAGCATTTT. The encoded protein is CASSYRGGNQPQHF.

CDR3 amino acids: CASSLAGKGGEKLFF. CDR3 nucleotide sequence: TGTGCCAGCAGCTTGGCAGGGAAAGGGGGTGAAAAACTGTTTTTT. The chain couples TRBV5-4 to TRBJ1-4, with a tentative D call TRBD1 (6 bases). Trimming removed 0 bases at V and 7 bases at J, with 13 bases between. Per germline, CDR1 SGHNT and CDR2 YYREEE (reference sequence). The CDR3 has 15 amino acids.

The chain employs TRBV11-2 and TRBJ2-4, with D possibly being TRBD1 or TRBD2 (5 bases each). V lost 4 bases to trimming and J lost 13 bases, with 11 bases between them. The CDR3 contains 11 residues. Germline V gene data show CDR1 as SGHAT and CDR2 as FQNNGV. As DNA, the CDR3 is TGTGCCAGCAGCTCGGGACCGGGGCAGTACTTC. This gives the protein CASSSGPGQYF.

The rearrangement joins TRBV7-3 to TRBJ2-7; 8 bases match TRBD1. The germline V gene encodes CDR1 SGHTA and CDR2 FQGTGA. V shed 5 bases and J 3 bases; nucleotides not matched to a gene: 3. This CDR3 is 13 amino acids long. The CDR3 DNA follows: TGTGCCAGCAGCCGGGACAGGAACTACGAGCAGTACTTC. Amino acid sequence: CASSRDRNYEQYF. Variable domain in full (rest from reference TRBV7-3 and TRBJ2-7): GAGVSQTPSNKVTEKGKYVELRCDPISGHTALYWYRQSLGQGPEFLIYFQGTGAADDSGLPNDRFFAVRPEGSVSTLKIQRTERGDSAVYLCASSRDRNYEQYFGPGTRLTVT.

The rearrangement uses TRBV19 and TRBJ1-5, with D unclear. The CDR3 runs 14 residues. The germline V gene has CDR1 LNHDA and CDR2 SQIVND (reference sequence). Trimming left V 7 bases short and J 2 bases short, with 12 bases between. The CDR3 sequence is CASTELGGNQPQHF. CDR3 DNA sequence: TGTGCCAGTACTGAGCTCGGTGGCAATCAGCCCCAGCATTTT.

The genes are TRBV18 and TRBJ2-1; 7 bases map to TRBD1. Germline loops: CDR1 KGHSH, CDR2 LQKENI. The CDR3 totals 13 residues. V gave up 4 bases and J gave up 10 bases; unmatched junction bases: 7. For the CDR3, the DNA is TGTGCCAGCTCACTCGGACAGGACCAAGAGCAGTTCTTC. This translates into CASSLGQDQEQFF.

This sequence joins TRBV7-9 and TRBJ1-2; 9 nucleotides agree with TRBD1. The CDR3 totals 14 residues. The germline V gene encodes CDR1 SEHNR and CDR2 FQNEAQ (reference sequence). Trimming took 7 bases from V and 3 from J; bases not matched to a gene: 6. CDR3 coding DNA: TGTGCCAGCATTAGGACAGGGGACGACTATGGCTACACCTTC. Translated: CASIRTGDDYGYTF.

V is TRBV4-3 and J is TRBJ1-2; D ambiguous. This CDR3 region has 15 residues. The V gene's germline CDR1 is LGHNA and CDR2 YSLEER. Trimming stripped 0 bases from V and 7 bases from J, with 15 bases between. The CDR3 is CASSQDRPAGRGYTF. The CDR3 DNA reads as TGCGCCAGCAGCCAAGACAGGCCCGCCGGACGTGGCTACACCTTC.